Described below is a single TCR beta chain sequence and its context. Antigen unknown. The CDR3 has 16 residues. Germline CDR1 SGHDT, CDR2 YYEEEE. V dropped 1 base and J dropped 2; count of bases not matched to a gene: 6. The PCR ran on 60 Vbeta and 13 Jbeta primers. TCRdb's table, derived via immunoSEQ multiplex PCR, lists solely in-frame clones and lacks some. The sample contains about 110,000 clones, around 79% of which appear only once. This entry belongs to a study of cytomegalovirus exposure and HLA in healthy donors. General study points: DRB1 showed the most TCR associations and HLA-C the fewest in a later analysis, as rates varied by HLA locus. Apparent HLA restriction characterized most CMV-associated TCR beta chains in a later analysis.

Samples came from healthy bone marrow donors. This sequence originates from a man in his sixties in good health and CMV-seronegative. V usage is TRBV5-6 and J usage is TRBJ2-4, with 7 bases that match TRBD1. The sample comprised PBMCs. CDR3 sequence (DNA): TGTGCCAGCAGCTTGTTAGGGACAGTAACCAAAAACATTCAGTACTTC. This translates into CASSLLGTVTKNIQYF.